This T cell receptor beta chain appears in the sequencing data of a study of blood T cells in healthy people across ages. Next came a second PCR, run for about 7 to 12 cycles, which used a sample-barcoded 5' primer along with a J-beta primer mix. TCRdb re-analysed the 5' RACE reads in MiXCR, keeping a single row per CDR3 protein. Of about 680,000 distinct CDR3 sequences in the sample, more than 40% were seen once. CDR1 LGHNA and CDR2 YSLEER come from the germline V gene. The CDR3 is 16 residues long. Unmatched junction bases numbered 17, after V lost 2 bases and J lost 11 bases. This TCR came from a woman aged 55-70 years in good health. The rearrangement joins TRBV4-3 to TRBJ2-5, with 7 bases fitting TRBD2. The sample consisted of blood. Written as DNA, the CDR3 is TGCGCCAGCAGCCAAACTCTAGCGGAGCTGTACAATGAGCAGTACTTC. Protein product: CASSQTLAELYNEQYF.